Below, 24 T cell receptor beta chains from the same sample are listed, as sequenced in a study of blood T cell repertoires in COVID-19. Only in-frame clones appear in the TCRdb table, and some are missing; sequencing was by immunoSEQ multiplex PCR. The sample shows 350,000 to 550,000 clones, 75% to 90% of them seen only once. Sequencing was carried out using peripheral blood. All receptors come from a woman in her twenties or thirties with acute or convalescent COVID-19.

The V and J genes are TRBV30 and TRBJ1-3; tentative D call: TRBD1 (5 bases). V was trimmed by 2 bases and J by 1 base, leaving 12 bases between them. CDR1 and CDR2 from the germline V gene are GTSNPN and SVGIG (reference sequence). This CDR3 contains 15 residues. The CDR3 region is CAWSPPGFSGNTIYF. The CDR3 region has the DNA TGTGCCTGGAGTCCGCCAGGGTTTTCTGGAAACACCATATATTTT.

The CDR3 DNA sequence: TGCAGTCCCCATAGCGGGGGGACTCGGTATTTT. Protein: CSPHSGGTRYF. The chain employs TRBV20-1 and TRBJ2-3, with 10 nucleotides matching TRBD2. J lost 14 bases, V lost 8 bases, and 10 bases had no gene match. The CDR3 is made up of 11 amino acids. Germline CDR1 DFQATT, CDR2 SNEGSKA (reference sequence).

Details on this clone: This sample includes further DNA sequences coding for the same CDR3. The rearrangement uses TRBV18 and TRBJ2-5; D remains unclear. This CDR3 contains 13 residues. Germline V lookup: CDR1 KGHSH, CDR2 LQKENI. Deletions cut 3 bases from V and 1 base from J, with 6 bases between. As DNA, the CDR3 is TGTGCCAGCTCACCGGGCAGCCAAGAGACCCAGTACTTC. Its protein is CASSPGSQETQYF.

This chain joins TRBV11-2 and TRBJ2-4, with D possibly TRBD2 on 6 matching bases. Germline CDR1 is SGHAT and CDR2 is FQNNGV. Trimming removed 5 bases at V and 6 bases at J, with 14 bases between. CDR3 size: 14 residues. CDR3 coding DNA: TGTGCCAGCAGCCTTGGCGGGGACGCAAACATTCAGTACTTC. Amino acid sequence: CASSLGGDANIQYF.

This clone came up a few times. The identical CDR3 is also encoded by other nucleotide sequences in the sample. The chain combines TRBV24-1 with TRBJ1-5; perhaps TRBD1 as D (5 bases). The length of the CDR3 is 14 residues. Germline CDR1 and CDR2: KGHDR and SFDVKD. Trimming took off 3 bases at V and 2 bases at J, with 7 bases between the two ends. This CDR3 reads CATSDGGGNQPQHF. The CDR3 nucleotides are TGTGCCACCAGTGATGGAGGGGGCAATCAGCCCCAGCATTTT.

The chain combines TRBV5-5 with TRBJ2-3; TRBD2 aligns across 11 bases. The CDR3 spans 17 residues. The J segment lost 0 bases and the V segment lost 3 bases, leaving 6 bases of the junction unmatched. The germline V gene has CDR1 SGHKS and CDR2 YYEKEE (reference sequence). CDR3 sequence (DNA): TGTGCCAGCAGCTGGAGGCTAGCGGGGGGAAGCACAGATACGCAGTATTTT. Protein product: CASSWRLAGGSTDTQYF.

This chain connects TRBV4-2 to TRBJ1-3; TRBD1 matches 10 bases. Germline V gene lookup returns CDR1 LGHNA and CDR2 YNFKEQ. J was trimmed by 1 base and V by 0 bases; bases with no gene match: 3. This CDR3 spans 17 amino acids. For the CDR3, the DNA is TGTGCCAGCAGCCAAGACTGGACAGGGGGTTCTGGAAACACCATATATTTT. Translated: CASSQDWTGGSGNTIYF.

The rearrangement joins TRBV7-8 to TRBJ2-3; 12 bases align to TRBD2. The CDR3 covers 15 residues. Germline CDR1 reads SGHVS; CDR2 reads FQNEAQ. V shed 5 bases and J 4 bases; nucleotides not matched to a gene: 4. The CDR3 DNA reads as TGTGCCAGCAGCGCTCTAGCGGGGGGGCCAGATACGCAGTATTTT. This gives the protein CASSALAGGPDTQYF.

J is TRBJ1-1 and V is TRBV28; unclear D gene. Germline CDR1 is MDHEN and CDR2 is SYDVKM. V dropped 3 bases and J dropped 4 bases, with 9 bases sitting between them. The CDR3 totals 13 residues. Here the CDR3 DNA reads TGTGCCAGCAGTTTTCCCACCAGCACTGAAGCTTTCTTT. Its protein is CASSFPTSTEAFF.

Regarding this clone: The sample contains more than one DNA sequence encoding this CDR3. This chain joins TRBV6-5 and TRBJ2-7; 8 bases fit TRBD1. The CDR3 totals 16 residues. Germline V lookup: CDR1 MNHEY, CDR2 SVGAGI. Unmatched junction bases numbered 6, after V lost 0 bases and J lost 2 bases. CDR3 sequence reads: CASSYSSSGGTYEQYF. The CDR3 DNA follows: TGTGCCAGCAGTTACTCGAGTTCAGGGGGCACCTACGAGCAGTACTTC.

The chain combines TRBV11-2 with TRBJ2-1; a possible D gene is TRBD2 (7 bases). V was cut by 5 bases and J by 10 bases, with 30 bases left in between. This CDR3 has 18 amino acids. Per the germline V gene, CDR1 is SGHAT and CDR2 is FQNNGV. This chain's CDR3 is CASSTPRGVAGATGEQFF. CDR3 coding DNA: TGTGCCAGCAGCACCCCCCGAGGAGTGGCGGGGGCTACGGGGGAGCAGTTCTTC.

This clone was picked up one time. The chain uses TRBV19 and TRBJ2-6, with 7 bases identical to TRBD1. The germline CDR1 and CDR2 sequences are LNHDA and SQIVND (reference sequence). The CDR3 sequence is 17 residues long. The V segment lost 5 bases and the J segment 2 bases; nucleotides outside the gene matches: 9. The CDR3 loop is CASSLDHDRAGANVLTF. The CDR3 DNA follows: TGTGCCAGTAGTCTGGACCACGACAGGGCTGGGGCCAACGTCCTGACTTTC.

The chain joins TRBV4-2 to TRBJ2-3; no definite D call. V was clipped by 2 bases and J by 4 bases, with 4 bases between them. The CDR3 extends over 12 amino acids. CDR1 is LGHNA and CDR2 is YNFKEQ in the germline V gene. For the CDR3, the DNA is TGTGCCAGCAGCCAAATAGCAGATACGCAGTATTTT. Its protein is CASSQIADTQYF.

The J gene is TRBJ1-5, the V gene TRBV5-4; the D is unclear. The germline V and J ends were trimmed by 0 bases and 3 bases, with 10 bases remaining between them. This CDR3 contains 15 residues. Germline V gene lookup returns CDR1 SGHNT and CDR2 YYREEE (reference sequence). The CDR3 region has the DNA TGTGCCAGCAGCTTGGGCGGGGAGAACAATCAGCCCCAGCATTTT. Encoded protein: CASSLGGENNQPQHF.

This chain uses TRBV15 with TRBJ2-5, with D uncertain. The V end lost 5 bases, the J end lost 5 bases, and 6 bases lay between the germline ends. Germline values: CDR1 LNHNV, CDR2 YYDKDF (reference sequence). This CDR3 is built from 11 residues. CDR3 loop: CATSARETQYF. The CDR3 DNA reads TGTGCCACCAGCGCCAGGGAGACCCAGTACTTC.

The V and J genes are TRBV3-1 (or the pseudogene TRBV3-2) and TRBJ2-3; 15 positions agree with TRBD2. V dropped 4 bases and J dropped 6; count of bases not matched to a gene: 5. The germline V gene encodes CDR1 LGHDT and CDR2 YNNKEL (reference sequence). The CDR3 loop spans 16 amino acids. CDR3 DNA sequence: TGTGCCAGCAGCCGGACTAGCGGGGGGGTGAGGGATACGCAGTATTTT. It yields the protein CASSRTSGGVRDTQYF.

The chain couples TRBV7-9 to TRBJ2-5, with D tentatively TRBD2 (5 bases). In germline, CDR1 is SEHNR, CDR2 FQNEAQ (reference sequence). V was trimmed by 5 bases and J by 0 bases, leaving 16 bases between them. This CDR3 is 16 amino acids long. CDR3 sequence: CASSPPVAMYQETQYF. The CDR3 DNA reads as TGTGCCAGCAGCCCCCCAGTAGCGATGTACCAAGAGACCCAGTACTTC.

The chain is built from TRBV15 and TRBJ2-1; the match to TRBD1 covers 7 bases. J was trimmed by 9 bases and V by 7 bases; bases with no gene match: 12. Germline lookup yields CDR1 LNHNV and CDR2 YYDKDF (reference sequence). CDR3 length: 14 residues. The CDR3 is CATIARQGLGEQFF. CDR3 coding DNA: TGTGCCACCATCGCGAGACAGGGTTTAGGTGAGCAGTTCTTC.

V usage is TRBV18 and J usage is TRBJ1-1; D not certain. The germline V gene has CDR1 KGHSH and CDR2 LQKENI. CDR3 size: 19 residues. Trimming removed 0 bases at V and 0 bases at J, with 20 bases between. The CDR3 DNA is TGTGCCAGCTCACCACCGGGTGATTTTTTTGGCGGATTGAACACTGAAGCTTTCTTT. This encodes CASSPPGDFFGGLNTEAFF.

J is TRBJ1-1 and V is TRBV27; tentative D call: TRBD1 (6 bases). Germline V lookup: CDR1 MNHEY, CDR2 SMNVEV (reference sequence). There are 14 residues in the CDR3. Trimming shortened V by 3 bases and J by 1 base, and 9 bases separated the two germline ends. CDR3 nucleotide sequence: TGTGCCAGCAGTTTCGGGGGGGCGAACACTGAAGCTTTCTTT. Translating gives CASSFGGANTEAFF.

The V gene is TRBV10-3, the J gene TRBJ2-1; 10 positions match TRBD2. The CDR3 contains 17 residues. Germline V gene lookup returns CDR1 ENHRY and CDR2 SYGVKD. V lost 4 bases and J lost 0; bases outside the gene matches: 6. The DNA of the CDR3 is TGTGCCATCAGTGGAGGACTAGCGGTTAGCTCCTACAATGAGCAGTTCTTC. It specifies CAISGGLAVSSYNEQFF.

In its sample, this clone was seen once. The chain uses TRBV19 and TRBJ1-5, with 7 bases matching TRBD1. Per the germline V gene, CDR1 is LNHDA and CDR2 is SQIVND (reference sequence). J gave up 6 bases and V 3 bases, and 5 bases lay outside the gene matches. The CDR3 extends over 14 amino acids. The CDR3 sequence: CASSIWQGGQPQHF. The DNA for the CDR3 is TGTGCCAGTAGTATTTGGCAGGGGGGTCAGCCCCAGCATTTT.

The rearrangement joins TRBV5-5 to TRBJ1-1; 10 bases line up with TRBD1. V shed 3 bases, J shed 11 bases, and the junction held 7 bases outside the gene matches. Germline V gives CDR1 SGHKS, CDR2 YYEKEE (reference sequence). The CDR3 loop spans 13 amino acids. The DNA for the CDR3 is TGTGCCAGCAGCTCCCAAGGACAGGGGGAGGCTTTCTTT. Encoded protein: CASSSQGQGEAFF.

This clone was found once. The V call is TRBV6-2 or TRBV6-3, the J call TRBJ1-5; no clear D gene. The V end was cut by 2 bases, the J end by 4 bases, with 6 bases between. The CDR3 covers 13 residues. The germline V gene encodes CDR1 MNHEY and CDR2 SVGEGT. Written as DNA, the CDR3 is TGTGCCAGCAGTTACGGGCAAAATCAGCCCCAGCATTTT. This sequence encodes CASSYGQNQPQHF.